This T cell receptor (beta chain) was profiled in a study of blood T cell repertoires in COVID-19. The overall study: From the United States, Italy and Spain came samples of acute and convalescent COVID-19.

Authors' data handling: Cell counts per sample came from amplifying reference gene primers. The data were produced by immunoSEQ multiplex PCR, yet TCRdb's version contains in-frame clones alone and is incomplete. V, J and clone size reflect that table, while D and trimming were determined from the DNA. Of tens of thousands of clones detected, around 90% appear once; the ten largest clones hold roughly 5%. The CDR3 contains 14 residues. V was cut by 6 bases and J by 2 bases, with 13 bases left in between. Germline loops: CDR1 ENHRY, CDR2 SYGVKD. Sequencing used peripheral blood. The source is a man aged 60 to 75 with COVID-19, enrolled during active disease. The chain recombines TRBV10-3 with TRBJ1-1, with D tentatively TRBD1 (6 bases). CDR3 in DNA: TGTGCCATCAGGACCAACAGGGTAAACACTGAAGCTTTCTTT. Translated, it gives CAIRTNRVNTEAFF.